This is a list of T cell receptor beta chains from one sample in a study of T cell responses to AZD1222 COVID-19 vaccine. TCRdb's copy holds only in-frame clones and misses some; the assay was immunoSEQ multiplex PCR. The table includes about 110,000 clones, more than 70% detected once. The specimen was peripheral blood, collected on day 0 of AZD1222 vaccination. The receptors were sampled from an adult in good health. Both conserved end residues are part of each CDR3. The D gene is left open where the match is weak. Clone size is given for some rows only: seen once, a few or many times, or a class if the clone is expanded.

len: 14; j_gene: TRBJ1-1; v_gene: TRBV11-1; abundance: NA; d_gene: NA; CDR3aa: CASSTTVGATEAFF; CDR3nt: TGTGCCAGCAGCACCACCGTAGGGGCCACTGAAGCTTTCTTT
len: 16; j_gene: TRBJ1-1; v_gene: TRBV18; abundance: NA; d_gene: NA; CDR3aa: CASSPFPQGSNTEAFF; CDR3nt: TGTGCCAGCTCACCATTTCCACAAGGATCGAACACTGAAGCTTTCTTT
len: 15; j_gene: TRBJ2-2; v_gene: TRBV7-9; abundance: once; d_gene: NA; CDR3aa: CASRVSAGNTGELFF; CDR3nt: TGTGCCAGCAGAGTTTCGGCGGGTAACACCGGGGAGCTGTTTTTT
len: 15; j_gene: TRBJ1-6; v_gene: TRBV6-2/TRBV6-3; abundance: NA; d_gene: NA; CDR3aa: CASSYSVAGESPLHF; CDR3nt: TGTGCCAGCAGTTACTCTGTGGCAGGGGAATCACCCCTCCACTTT
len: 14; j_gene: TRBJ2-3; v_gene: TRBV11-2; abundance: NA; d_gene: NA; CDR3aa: CASSLDGGADTQYF; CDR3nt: TGTGCCAGCAGCTTAGATGGAGGGGCAGATACGCAGTATTTT
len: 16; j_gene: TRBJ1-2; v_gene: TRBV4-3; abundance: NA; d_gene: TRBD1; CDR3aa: CASSRRTGDLNYGYTF; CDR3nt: TGCGCCAGCAGCCGCAGGACAGGGGATTTGAACTATGGCTACACCTTC
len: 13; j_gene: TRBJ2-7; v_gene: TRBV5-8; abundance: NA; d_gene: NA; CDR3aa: CASSLVQGGEQYF; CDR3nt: TGTGCCAGCAGCTTGGTCCAGGGCGGGGAGCAGTACTTC
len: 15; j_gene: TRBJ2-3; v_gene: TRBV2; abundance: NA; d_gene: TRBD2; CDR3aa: CASSFSGGGTDTQYF; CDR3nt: TGTGCCAGCAGCTTCAGCGGGGGGGGCACAGATACGCAGTATTTT
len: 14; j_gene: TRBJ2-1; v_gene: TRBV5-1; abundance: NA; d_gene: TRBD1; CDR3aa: CASQRGTGVPEQFF; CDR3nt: TGCGCCAGCCAGAGGGGGACAGGGGTTCCTGAGCAGTTCTTC
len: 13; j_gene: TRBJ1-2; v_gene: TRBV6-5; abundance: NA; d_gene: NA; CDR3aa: CASSLQLGYGYTF; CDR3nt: TGTGCCAGCAGCCTACAATTGGGGTATGGCTACACCTTC
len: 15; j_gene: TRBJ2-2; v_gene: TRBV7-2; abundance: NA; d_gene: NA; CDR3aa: CASSLGQGYTGELFF; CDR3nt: TGTGCCAGCAGCTTAGGGCAGGGATACACCGGGGAGCTGTTTTTT
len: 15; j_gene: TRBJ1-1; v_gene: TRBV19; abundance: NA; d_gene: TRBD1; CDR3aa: CASSVTGQGTTEAFF; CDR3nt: TGTGCCAGTAGTGTTACGGGACAGGGGACCACTGAAGCTTTCTTT
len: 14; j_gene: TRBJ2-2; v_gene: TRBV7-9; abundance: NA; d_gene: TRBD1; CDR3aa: CASSLDRAVGELFF; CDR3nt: TGTGCCAGCAGCCTTGACAGGGCAGTCGGGGAGCTGTTTTTT
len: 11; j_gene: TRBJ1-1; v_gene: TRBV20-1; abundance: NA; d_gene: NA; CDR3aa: CSAVKNTEAFF; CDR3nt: TGCAGTGCTGTCAAGAACACTGAAGCTTTCTTT
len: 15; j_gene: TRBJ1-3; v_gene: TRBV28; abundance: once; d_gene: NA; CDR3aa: CASSPADSSGNTIYF; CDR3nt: TGTGCCAGCAGCCCCGCGGACTCCTCTGGAAACACCATATATTTT
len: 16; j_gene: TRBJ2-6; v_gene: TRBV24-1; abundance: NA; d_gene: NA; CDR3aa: CATSDPGTAGANVLTF; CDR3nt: TGTGCCACCAGTGACCCAGGCACGGCTGGGGCCAACGTCCTGACTTTC
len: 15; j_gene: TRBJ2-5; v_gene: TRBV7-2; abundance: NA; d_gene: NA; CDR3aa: CASSLDSGDSKTQYF; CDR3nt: TGTGCCAGCAGCTTAGATTCCGGAGACAGTAAGACCCAGTACTTC
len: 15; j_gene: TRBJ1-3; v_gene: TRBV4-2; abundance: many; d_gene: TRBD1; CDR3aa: CASSSGGQGGNTIYF; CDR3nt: TGTGCCAGCAGCTCTGGGGGACAGGGGGGAAACACCATATATTTT
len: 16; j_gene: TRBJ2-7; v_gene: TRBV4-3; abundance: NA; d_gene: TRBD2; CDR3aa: CASSQVSSGGAYEQYF; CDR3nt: TGCGCCAGCAGCCAAGTTTCTAGCGGGGGGGCCTACGAGCAGTACTTC
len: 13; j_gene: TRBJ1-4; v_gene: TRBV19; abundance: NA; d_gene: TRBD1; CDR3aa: CASGTGTNEKLFF; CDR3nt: TGTGCCAGTGGGACAGGGACTAATGAAAAACTGTTTTTT
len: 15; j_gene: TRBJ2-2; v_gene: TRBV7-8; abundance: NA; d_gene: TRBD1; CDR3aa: CAIQVGTGNTGELFF; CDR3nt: TGTGCCATCCAAGTCGGGACAGGGAACACCGGGGAGCTGTTTTTT
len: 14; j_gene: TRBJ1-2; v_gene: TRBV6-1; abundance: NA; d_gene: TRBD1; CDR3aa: CASSDRQGSYGYTF; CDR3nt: TGTGCCAGCAGTGATCGACAGGGGAGTTATGGCTACACCTTC
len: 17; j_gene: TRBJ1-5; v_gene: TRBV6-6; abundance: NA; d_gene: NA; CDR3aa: CASSPEWGAISNQPQHF; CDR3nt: TGTGCCAGCAGTCCTGAATGGGGAGCGATTAGCAATCAGCCCCAGCATTTT
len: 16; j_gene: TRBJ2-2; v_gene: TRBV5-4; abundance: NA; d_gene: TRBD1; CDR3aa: CASSFVGQGYTGELFF; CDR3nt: TGTGCCAGCAGCTTCGTGGGACAGGGGTACACCGGGGAGCTGTTTTTT
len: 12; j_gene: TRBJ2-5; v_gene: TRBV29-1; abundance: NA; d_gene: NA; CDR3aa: CSVDQGTETQYF; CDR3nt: TGCAGCGTAGACCAGGGGACCGAGACCCAGTACTTC
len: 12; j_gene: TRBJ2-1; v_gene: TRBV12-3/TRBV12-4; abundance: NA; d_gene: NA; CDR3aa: CASRPQHNEQFF; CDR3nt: TGTGCCAGCCGACCCCAGCACAATGAGCAGTTCTTC
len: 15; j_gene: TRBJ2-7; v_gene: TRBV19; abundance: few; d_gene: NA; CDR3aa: CASSISPRDTYEQYF; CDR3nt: TGTGCCAGTAGTATAAGCCCGAGGGACACCTACGAGCAGTACTTC
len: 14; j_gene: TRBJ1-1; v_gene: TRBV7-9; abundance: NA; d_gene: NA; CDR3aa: CASSLSSLRTEAFF; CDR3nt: TGTGCCAGCAGCTTAAGCAGCCTCCGCACTGAAGCTTTCTTT
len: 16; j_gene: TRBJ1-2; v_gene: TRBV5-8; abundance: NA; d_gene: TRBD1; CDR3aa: CASSSGQRTTILGYTF; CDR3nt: TGTGCCAGCAGCTCGGGACAGAGGACAACTATTTTAGGCTACACCTTC
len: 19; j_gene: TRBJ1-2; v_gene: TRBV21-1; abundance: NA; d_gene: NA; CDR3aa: CASTADPRDQGHIDYGYTF; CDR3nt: TGTGCCAGCACCGCAGACCCCCGGGACCAGGGACATATTGACTATGGCTACACCTTC
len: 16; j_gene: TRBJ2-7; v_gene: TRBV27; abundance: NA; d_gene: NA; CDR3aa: CASSAALWGASYEQYF; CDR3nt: TGTGCCAGCAGTGCCGCGTTGTGGGGGGCCTCCTACGAGCAGTACTTC
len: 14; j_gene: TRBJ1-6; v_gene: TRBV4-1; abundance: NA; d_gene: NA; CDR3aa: CASSQPLLNSPLHF; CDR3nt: TGCGCCAGCAGCCAACCCCTTCTCAATTCACCCCTCCACTTT
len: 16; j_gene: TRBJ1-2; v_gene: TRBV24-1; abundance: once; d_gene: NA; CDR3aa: CATSDADQGGAYGYTF; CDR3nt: TGTGCCACCAGTGATGCGGACCAGGGAGGGGCCTATGGCTACACCTTC
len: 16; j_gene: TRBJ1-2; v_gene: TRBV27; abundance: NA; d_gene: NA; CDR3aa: CASSPWSPPRHYGYTF; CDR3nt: TGTGCCAGCAGCCCCTGGTCACCGCCCCGCCACTATGGCTACACCTTC
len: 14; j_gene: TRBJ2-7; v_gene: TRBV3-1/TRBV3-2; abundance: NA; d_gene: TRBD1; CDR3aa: CASSPGQGIHEQYF; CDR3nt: TGTGCCAGCAGTCCGGGACAGGGTATCCACGAGCAGTACTTC
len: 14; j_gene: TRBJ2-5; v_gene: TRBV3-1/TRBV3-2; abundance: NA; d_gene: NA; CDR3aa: CASSQTGSVKTQYF; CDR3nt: TGTGCCAGCAGCCAGACAGGATCGGTAAAGACCCAGTACTTC
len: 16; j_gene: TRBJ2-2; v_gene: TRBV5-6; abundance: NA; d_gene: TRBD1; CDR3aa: CASSLWDRGPSGELFF; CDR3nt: TGTGCCAGCAGCTTGTGGGACAGGGGGCCGAGCGGGGAGCTGTTTTTT
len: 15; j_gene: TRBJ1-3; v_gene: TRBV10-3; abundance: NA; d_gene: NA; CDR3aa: CAISGGRGSGNTIYF; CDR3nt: TGTGCCATCAGTGGGGGAAGGGGTTCGGGAAACACCATATATTTT